One sample yielded the 23 T cell receptor beta chains listed below, sequenced in a study of cytomegalovirus exposure and HLA in healthy donors. Primers for the PCR totalled 60 Vbeta and 13 Jbeta. Only in-frame clones appear in the TCRdb table, and some are missing; sequencing was by immunoSEQ multiplex PCR. The sample carries approximately 180,000 clones, 77% recorded once. Sequences were obtained from PBMCs. The receptors derive from a woman in her 30s in good health and CMV-seropositive.

This rearrangement joins TRBV6-5 to TRBJ2-5; no firm D call. The J call is uncertain, as TRBJ2-7 better fits the DNA end. The germline CDR1 and CDR2 sequences are MNHEY and SVGAGI. This CDR3 region has 13 residues. DNA for the CDR3: TGTGCCAGTTCTTTGGGCCCCTCCTACGAGCAGTACTTC. This encodes CASSLGPSYEQYF.

In DNA, the CDR3 is TGCGCCAGCAGCCAAGCTAGTTACAATGAGCAGTTCTTC. Amino acid sequence: CASSQASYNEQFF. The gene calls are TRBV4-3 and TRBJ2-1; D ambiguous. CDR1 is LGHNA, CDR2 YSLEER, per germline. Deletions cut 1 base from V and 4 bases from J, with 5 bases between. The CDR3 covers 13 residues.

CDR3 protein: CASRYDRVKDEQYF. The CDR3, as DNA: TGTGCCAGCAGATACGACAGGGTGAAAGACGAGCAGTACTTC. The chain is built from TRBV6-5 and TRBJ2-7; TRBD1 agrees at 7 bases. The V gene end was trimmed by 6 bases and the J gene end by 5 bases; junction bases not matched to a gene: 10. The germline gives CDR1 MNHEY, CDR2 SVGAGI. This CDR3 has 14 residues.

The gene calls are TRBV5-4 and TRBJ1-4; D remains unclear. Germline V gives CDR1 SGHNT, CDR2 YYREEE (reference sequence). Between the trimmed V and J ends, which lost 3 bases and 4 bases, there was a span of 4 bases. The CDR3 contains 12 residues. The CDR3 DNA is TGTGCCAGCAGCTCCCTTAATGAAAAACTGTTTTTT. Amino acids: CASSSLNEKLFF.

The rearrangement uses TRBV5-1 and TRBJ1-4; unclear D gene. The CDR3 sequence is 13 residues long. Trimming took 4 bases from V and 8 from J, leaving 12 bases between them. Germline V CDR1 and CDR2: SGHRS, YFSETQ. CDR3 loop: CASSREGGEKLFF. The CDR3 region has the DNA TGCGCCAGCAGCCGCGAGGGTGGCGAAAAACTGTTTTTT.

The chain employs TRBV30 and TRBJ1-1; the D gene is possibly TRBD1 (6 bases). This CDR3 is built from 13 residues. V shed 1 base and J shed 5 bases, with 11 bases lying between them. Germline values: CDR1 GTSNPN, CDR2 SVGIG (reference sequence). CDR3 in DNA: TGTGCCTGGAGTGCGGGGGGGCCTACTGAAGCTTTCTTT. Residues: CAWSAGGPTEAFF.

The genes are TRBV2 and TRBJ2-3; a weak D match, TRBD2 (6 bases). There are 11 residues in the CDR3. Trimming pared 3 bases from V and 8 bases from J, leaving 6 bases between. Germline V gives CDR1 SNHLY, CDR2 FYNNEI. CDR3 bases: TGTGCCAGCAGTGAGGAGGGTACGCAGTATTTT. This gives the protein CASSEEGTQYF.

This clone was counted only a few times. The DNA for the CDR3 is TGTGCCAGCAGTCCGGACACAGCGAACACTGAAGCTTTCTTT. Translated, it gives CASSPDTANTEAFF. This chain links TRBV25-1 with TRBJ1-1, with TRBD1 as a possible D gene (5 bases). The CDR3 extends over 14 amino acids. Germline V gives CDR1 MGHDK, CDR2 SYGVNS. The V end lost 5 bases, the J end lost 1 base, and 11 bases lay between the germline ends.

This CDR3 is CAWSVWQGDGYTF. CDR3 DNA: TGTGCCTGGAGTGTATGGCAGGGCGATGGCTACACCTTC. The chain is built from TRBV30 and TRBJ1-2, with D possibly matching TRBD1 (5 bases). The CDR3 loop spans 13 amino acids. The V gene's germline CDR1 is GTSNPN and CDR2 SVGIG (reference sequence). Trimming stripped 0 bases from V and 6 bases from J, with 11 bases between.

The chain's CDR3 is CASSVPRDTLYNEQFF. The CDR3 bases are TGTGCCAGCAGCGTGCCCCGGGACACCCTCTACAATGAGCAGTTCTTC. This chain uses TRBV5-6 with TRBJ2-1, with D perhaps matching TRBD1 (6 bases). Between the trimmed V and J ends, which lost 4 bases and 3 bases, there was a span of 17 bases. CDR1 is SGHDT, CDR2 YYEEEE, per germline. CDR3 length equals 16 residues. Variable domain in full (rest from reference TRBV5-6 and TRBJ2-1): DAGVTQSPTHLIKTRGQQVTLRCSPKSGHDTVSWYQQALGQGPQFIFQYYEEEERQRGNFPDRFSGHQFPNYSSELNVNALLLGDSALYLCASSVPRDTLYNEQFFGPGTRLTVL.

This chain connects TRBV7-9 to TRBJ2-7; D perhaps matches TRBD2 (6 bases). The CDR3 loop spans 16 amino acids. Germline CDR1 SEHNR, CDR2 FQNEAQ (reference sequence). The V end lost 3 bases, the J end lost 4 bases, and 19 bases lay between the germline ends. CDR3 bases: TGTGCCAGCAGCTTCTCGGTAGCGGAGGGGTTTTACGAGCAGTACTTC. Translating it yields CASSFSVAEGFYEQYF.

The chain is built from TRBV28 and TRBJ2-5, with 7 bases lining up with TRBD1. CDR1 is MDHEN and CDR2 is SYDVKM in the germline V gene. The CDR3 runs to 13 residues. J lost 3 bases, V lost 10 bases, and 8 bases had no gene match. CDR3 in amino acids: CATETGAKETQYF. In nucleotides, the CDR3 is TGTGCCACAGAAACAGGGGCGAAAGAGACCCAGTACTTC.

This clone was seen a few times. V gene TRBV5-1 combines with J gene TRBJ1-2; 10 bases are a match to TRBD1. CDR1 is SGHRS, CDR2 YFSETQ, per germline. The V gene end was trimmed by 0 bases and the J gene end by 6 bases; junction bases not matched to a gene: 11. The CDR3 is made up of 17 amino acids. The CDR3 DNA follows: TGCGCCAGCAGCTTGGGAGGGGCCGGGACAGGGGAGGATGGCTACACCTTC. It is translated as CASSLGGAGTGEDGYTF.

A single count supports this clone. The chain carries TRBV4-1 and TRBJ2-5, with D perhaps matching TRBD2 (7 bases). Germline assignment: CDR1 MGHRA and CDR2 YSYEKL. V was cut by 4 bases and J by 2 bases, with 20 bases left in between. The CDR3 has 17 amino acids. CDR3 sequence (DNA): TGCGCCAGCAGCCCTGACCGACTGGGAGGGGGACAAGAGACCCAGTACTTC. Encoded protein: CASSPDRLGGGQETQYF.

The chain couples TRBV7-9 to TRBJ1-1; D not certain. Trimming removed 6 bases from V and 9 bases from J, with 14 bases in between. The germline CDR1 and CDR2 sequences are SEHNR and FQNEAQ (reference sequence). The CDR3 is made up of 12 amino acids. This CDR3 is CASSNNPSKAFF. CDR3 sequence (DNA): TGTGCCAGCAGTAATAATCCGAGCAAAGCTTTCTTT.

The rearrangement links TRBV4-2 to TRBJ2-3; 10 bases agree with TRBD2. The trim removed 0 bases at V and 6 bases at J, leaving 9 bases unmatched. The CDR3 length is 17 residues. Germline V gives CDR1 LGHNA, CDR2 YNFKEQ. The CDR3 nucleotides read TGTGCCAGCAGCCAAGATCCTAGCGGGAGTGGAGGGGATACGCAGTATTTT. Translated, it gives CASSQDPSGSGGDTQYF.

This sequence joins TRBV7-8 and TRBJ2-5; the D is unclear. The CDR3 is made up of 15 amino acids. Germline V lookup: CDR1 SGHVS, CDR2 FQNEAQ. V lost 1 base and J lost 1, with 10 bases in between. This CDR3 is CASSLGSAAQETQYF. The CDR3 nucleotides read TGTGCCAGCAGCTTAGGGTCGGCGGCCCAAGAGACCCAGTACTTC.

This chain joins TRBV7-9 and TRBJ1-2, with 9 positions matching TRBD1. Germline assignment: CDR1 SEHNR and CDR2 FQNEAQ (reference sequence). V gave up 1 base and J gave up 5 bases; unmatched junction bases: 5. The CDR3 has 15 residues. CDR3 DNA: TGTGCCAGCAGCTTAGGGGACAGGGCCACGTATGGCTACACCTTC. It codes for CASSLGDRATYGYTF.

The V call is TRBV25-1, the J call TRBJ1-1, with TRBD1 matching over 7 bases. The CDR3 extends over 14 amino acids. The J segment lost 1 base and the V segment lost 3 bases, leaving 2 bases of the junction unmatched. Germline CDR1 MGHDK, CDR2 SYGVNS. For the CDR3, the DNA is TGTGCCAGCAGTGATGGGACAGCGAACACTGAAGCTTTCTTT. The encoded protein is CASSDGTANTEAFF.

On this clone: Sequence at one end of the junction differs from germline and may be a read error. CDR3 coding DNA: TGTGCCAGCTCACCACGGACAGGGGAGAACCCCGGGGAGCTGTTTTTT. Translated: CASSPRTGENPGELFF. This chain joins TRBV18 and TRBJ2-2; TRBD1 agrees at 9 bases. CDR1 and CDR2 from the germline V gene are KGHSH and LQKENI. The CDR3 covers 16 residues.

In this sample, this clone turned up once. The V and J genes are TRBV5-6 and TRBJ1-5, with D perhaps matching TRBD1 (6 bases). CDR1 is SGHDT, CDR2 YYEEEE, per germline. The CDR3 loop spans 14 amino acids. Trimming took 0 bases from V and 7 from J, leaving 11 bases between them. CDR3 bases: TGTGCCAGCAGCTTGGCGACAGGCAGACAGCCCCAGCATTTT. Encoded protein: CASSLATGRQPQHF.

This clone was picked up one time. This chain uses TRBV11-1 with TRBJ2-2; D remains unclear. The length of the CDR3 is 15 residues. V was shortened by 1 base and J by 2 bases, with 8 bases between the two germline ends. CDR1 SGHAT and CDR2 FQDESV come from the germline V gene (reference sequence). CDR3 DNA: TGTGCCAGCAGCTTAGGACTCATAAACACCGGGGAGCTGTTTTTT. Translation: CASSLGLINTGELFF.

The chain links TRBV28 to TRBJ1-3; no clear D. The germline V and J ends were trimmed by 6 bases and 0 bases, with 15 bases remaining between them. The V gene's germline CDR1 is MDHEN and CDR2 SYDVKM. This CDR3 has 16 amino acids. The CDR3 nucleotides read TGTGCCAGCAGCGGTGTACGGAGCTACTCTGGAAACACCATATATTTT. The encoded protein is CASSGVRSYSGNTIYF.